This T cell receptor beta chain was obtained from a study of Ad26.COV2.S vaccination and SARS-CoV-2 variants. Trimming took off 4 bases at V and 1 base at J, with 22 bases between the two ends. In germline, CDR1 is MGHRA, CDR2 YSYEKL. The CDR3 is 18 amino acids. Indicated treatment: about 20 received Ad26.COV2.S at low or high dose, single or two shots; about 5 received placebo; per-sample allocation not given. Day 63 after the first vaccine or placebo injection was the time point for sampling. Profiled with immunoSEQ multiplex PCR; TCRdb holds only in-frame clones, not every one. The profile shows more than 300,000 clones, 75% to 90% of them singletons.

The sequenced sample was peripheral blood, obtained in a trial of Ad26.COV2.S vaccine versus placebo. This clonotype originated in a person between 18 and 59 years old who received the Ad26.COV2.S COVID-19 vaccine or a placebo. The rearrangement uses TRBV4-1 and TRBJ2-5, with a possible D match to TRBD2 (5 bases). Here the CDR3 DNA reads TGCGCCAGCAGCCGAAAGGGTCGGGGATCGGGCGGCCAAGAGACCCAGTACTTC. Translation: CASSRKGRGSGGQETQYF.